Presented here are 2 T cell receptor beta chains from one specimen sequenced in a study of OX40 agonist ivuxolimab in advanced cancers. Only in-frame clones appear in the TCRdb table, and some are missing; sequencing was by immunoSEQ multiplex PCR. This sample has around 65,000 clones, with more than 85% found just once. The material was CD4+ or CD8+ T cells sorted from blood, obtained in a trial of the OX40 agonist ivuxolimab. All receptors derive from an adult with an advanced solid tumor such as melanoma, head and neck, liver or kidney cancer.

In DNA, the CDR3 is TGTGCCAGCAGTTTTGGCAGGGGGCACTCTGGAAACACCATATATTTT. Amino acids: CASSFGRGHSGNTIYF. This chain connects TRBV28 to TRBJ1-3; TRBD1 matches at 8 bases. CDR1 is MDHEN and CDR2 is SYDVKM in the germline V gene. The CDR3 is 16 residues long. V lost 3 bases and J lost 0; bases outside the gene matches: 4.

The V and J genes are TRBV7-3 and TRBJ1-1, with a weak D call TRBD1 (5 bases). With 2 bases removed from V and 1 base from J, the gap between germline ends came to 8 bases. The length of the CDR3 is 14 residues. Germline lookup yields CDR1 SGHTA and CDR2 FQGTGA. In DNA form, the CDR3 reads TGTGCCAGCAGCTTAGAGGGGTCGAACACTGAAGCTTTCTTT. Translation gives CASSLEGSNTEAFF.